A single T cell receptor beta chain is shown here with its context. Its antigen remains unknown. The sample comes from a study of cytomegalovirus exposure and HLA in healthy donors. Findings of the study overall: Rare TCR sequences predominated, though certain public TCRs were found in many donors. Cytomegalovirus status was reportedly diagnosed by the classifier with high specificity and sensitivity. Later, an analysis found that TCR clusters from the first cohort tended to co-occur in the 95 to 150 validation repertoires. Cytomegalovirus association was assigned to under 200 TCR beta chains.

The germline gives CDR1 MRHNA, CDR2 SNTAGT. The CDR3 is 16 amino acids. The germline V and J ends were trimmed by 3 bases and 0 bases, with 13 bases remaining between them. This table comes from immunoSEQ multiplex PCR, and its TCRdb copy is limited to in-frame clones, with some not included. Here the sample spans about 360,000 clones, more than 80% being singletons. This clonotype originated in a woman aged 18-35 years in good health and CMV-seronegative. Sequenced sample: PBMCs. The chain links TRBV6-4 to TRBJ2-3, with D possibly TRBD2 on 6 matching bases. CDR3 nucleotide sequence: TGTGCCAGCAGTGATTTCGGGGACTCTAGCACAGATACGCAGTATTTT. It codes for CASSDFGDSSTDTQYF.